This T cell receptor (beta chain) was sequenced during a study of T cell responses to AZD1222 COVID-19 vaccine. Background on the study: Second-dose intervals near 4 or 12 weeks were combined.

On this clone itself: Its antigen remains unidentified.

The germline gives CDR1 MNHNS, CDR2 SASEGT. The junction had 17 bases not matched to a gene; V was cut back by 4 bases and J by 6 bases. The length of the CDR3 is 18 residues. General study points: Among those given AZD1222, only six were seropositive at baseline. White British donors predominated, females outnumbered males, and clonal diversity was possibly underestimated. Spike-specific TCR repertoires showed rising breadth and depth after two AZD1222 doses.

Assay used: immunoSEQ multiplex PCR; TCRdb lists only in-frame clones, some missing. The table lists more than 150,000 clones, 80% to 95% of them singletons, with under 5% in the top ten. This chain joins TRBV6-1 and TRBJ2-2; TRBD2 aligns across 7 bases. The TCR was taken from an adult in good health. Material: peripheral blood, obtained on day 0 of AZD1222 vaccination. CDR3 nucleotide sequence: TGTGCCAGCAGTGTCCCTAGAGGGTTGCAGGGAGGGCCCGGGGAGCTGTTTTTT. It codes for CASSVPRGLQGGPGELFF.